One sample yielded the 5 T cell receptor beta chains listed below, sequenced in a study of blood T cell repertoires in COVID-19. Clones were read by immunoSEQ multiplex PCR, and TCRdb kept only the in-frame ones, dropping some. The profile covers approximately 190,000 clones, with roughly 80% appearing a single time and about 15% taken by the ten largest. Material for sequencing was peripheral blood. Every receptor here comes from a young man with active or convalescent COVID-19.

This clone showed up just once. This rearrangement joins TRBV12-3 or TRBV12-4 to TRBJ1-2; D is ambiguous. The CDR3 has 12 residues. V lost 6 bases and J 8 bases, leaving 13 bases between the germline ends. The CDR3 DNA sequence: TGTGCCAGCAGACCTCGGACGGGAGGCTACACCTTC. The encoded protein is CASRPRTGGYTF.

The rearrangement uses TRBV28 and TRBJ2-2; TRBD2 might be the D (6 bases). The V gene lost 6 bases and the J gene lost 2 bases, with 13 bases spanning the gap. CDR1 MDHEN and CDR2 SYDVKM come from the germline V gene. This CDR3 contains 15 residues. CDR3 nucleotides: TGTGCCAGCAGAATCGCCGGGAGAAACACCGGGGAGCTGTTTTTT. Translation gives CASRIAGRNTGELFF.

The V gene is TRBV2, the J gene TRBJ1-1; D might be TRBD1 (5 bases). V was trimmed by 5 bases and J by 8 bases, leaving 12 bases between them. This CDR3 comprises 12 residues. Germline V lookup: CDR1 SNHLY, CDR2 FYNNEI. The chain's CDR3 is CASSSRTGEAFF. The CDR3, as DNA: TGTGCCAGCAGTTCTCGTACAGGCGAAGCTTTCTTT.

The chain uses TRBV11-2 and TRBJ1-1; D gene uncertain. The CDR3 length is 13 residues. Germline-derived CDR1 and CDR2 are SGHAT and FQNNGV. Trimming took 1 base from V and 4 from J, leaving 7 bases between them. CDR3 region: CASSLALSTEAFF. The CDR3, as DNA: TGTGCCAGCAGCTTAGCCCTTAGCACTGAAGCTTTCTTT. Looking up the rest from reference TRBV11-2 and TRBJ1-1 gives the full variable domain: EAGVAQSPRYKIIEKRQSVAFWCNPISGHATLYWYQQILGQGPKLLIQFQNNGVVDDSQLPKDRFSAERLKGVDSTLKIQPAKLEDSAVYLCASSLALSTEAFFGQGTRLTVV.

This chain joins TRBV24-1 and TRBJ2-1, with TRBD1 identical over 10 bases. CDR3 length: 16 residues. With V trimmed by 0 bases and J by 2 bases, 0 bases remained unmatched. From germline, CDR1 is KGHDR and CDR2 SFDVKD. CDR3 DNA sequence: TGTGCCACCAGTGATTTGGGACAGGGGGCCTACAATGAGCAGTTCTTC. Translated, it gives CATSDLGQGAYNEQFF.